This T cell receptor beta chain was found in a study of blood T cells in healthy people across ages. Using a J-beta primer mix together with a sample-barcoded 5' primer, a second PCR was run for about 6 to 11 cycles. TCRdb re-derived calls from the 5' RACE reads in MiXCR, one entry per CDR3 protein. This table holds roughly 800,000 distinct CDR3 sequences, about a quarter found once. These same records also appear under a second study, on T cells of mothers and their children.

This receptor was identified in a boy younger than 18 in good health. Sequences were obtained from blood.

CDR3 nucleotides: TGTGCCAGCTTTACCCGGGACAAGTACTACGAGCAGTACTTC. It translates to CASFTRDKYYEQYF. V gene TRBV2 combines with J gene TRBJ2-7, with TRBD1 as a possible D gene (6 bases). Germline lookup yields CDR1 SNHLY and CDR2 FYNNEI. The CDR3 has 14 residues. The V and J ends lost 8 bases and 3 bases respectively, with 17 bases between them.